This T cell receptor (beta chain) was obtained from a study of T cell responses to AZD1222 COVID-19 vaccine. Study information: Second doses were pooled across both intervals (about 4 or about 12 weeks). Points from the study as a whole: It should be noted that donors were predominantly white British and more often female, and clonal diversity was possibly underestimated.

CDR3 size: 14 residues. Germline V gene sequence: CDR1 LNHNV, CDR2 YYDKDF (reference sequence). Trimming took 0 bases from V and 7 from J, leaving 12 bases between them. This clone was detected a few times. Antigen specificity is unknown. Clones were sequenced by immunoSEQ multiplex PCR, and TCRdb holds only the in-frame ones, with some missing. The table has 68,000 or so clones, 60% to 85% seen once. This specimen consisted of peripheral blood, obtained on day 0 of AZD1222 vaccination. This chain connects TRBV15 to TRBJ1-1; D unresolved. The receptor was derived from an adult in good health. CDR3: CATSRDSTDREAFF. As DNA, the CDR3 is TGTGCCACCAGCAGAGATTCGACGGACCGTGAAGCTTTCTTT.